This TCR beta chain was obtained from a study of T cells in Graves' hyperthyroidism and ophthalmopathy. The wider study: Prior to any treatment, at the point of initial diagnosis, peripheral blood was collected.

Each diagnosis was grounded in clinical symptoms, serum thyroxine and TRAb, thyroid ultrasound, and orbital computed tomography. It was approximately 9.4 ml of fresh peripheral blood that supplied the PBMCs. The TCR beta CDR3 regions underwent amplification using RNA transcripts as the source. The primer set for the first-round RT-PCR of the TCR CDR3 was HTBI. TCRdb analysed the multiplex PCR reads with MiXCR anew, one entry per CDR3 protein. The sample has about 270,000 distinct CDR3 sequences, around 20% seen once. The CDR3 loop spans 13 amino acids. Germline-derived CDR1 and CDR2 are DFQATT and SNEGSKA (reference sequence). V gave up 5 bases and J gave up 8 bases, with 18 bases separating them.

This chain connects TRBV20-1 to TRBJ1-2, with a tentative D call TRBD1 (6 bases). Sequencing was performed on blood. The origin of this receptor is a man aged 25-40 years with Graves' ophthalmopathy. CDR3 in amino acids: CSAYNTGAKGYTF. The CDR3 nucleotides read TGCAGTGCTTACAATACGGGGGCTAAAGGCTACACCTTC.